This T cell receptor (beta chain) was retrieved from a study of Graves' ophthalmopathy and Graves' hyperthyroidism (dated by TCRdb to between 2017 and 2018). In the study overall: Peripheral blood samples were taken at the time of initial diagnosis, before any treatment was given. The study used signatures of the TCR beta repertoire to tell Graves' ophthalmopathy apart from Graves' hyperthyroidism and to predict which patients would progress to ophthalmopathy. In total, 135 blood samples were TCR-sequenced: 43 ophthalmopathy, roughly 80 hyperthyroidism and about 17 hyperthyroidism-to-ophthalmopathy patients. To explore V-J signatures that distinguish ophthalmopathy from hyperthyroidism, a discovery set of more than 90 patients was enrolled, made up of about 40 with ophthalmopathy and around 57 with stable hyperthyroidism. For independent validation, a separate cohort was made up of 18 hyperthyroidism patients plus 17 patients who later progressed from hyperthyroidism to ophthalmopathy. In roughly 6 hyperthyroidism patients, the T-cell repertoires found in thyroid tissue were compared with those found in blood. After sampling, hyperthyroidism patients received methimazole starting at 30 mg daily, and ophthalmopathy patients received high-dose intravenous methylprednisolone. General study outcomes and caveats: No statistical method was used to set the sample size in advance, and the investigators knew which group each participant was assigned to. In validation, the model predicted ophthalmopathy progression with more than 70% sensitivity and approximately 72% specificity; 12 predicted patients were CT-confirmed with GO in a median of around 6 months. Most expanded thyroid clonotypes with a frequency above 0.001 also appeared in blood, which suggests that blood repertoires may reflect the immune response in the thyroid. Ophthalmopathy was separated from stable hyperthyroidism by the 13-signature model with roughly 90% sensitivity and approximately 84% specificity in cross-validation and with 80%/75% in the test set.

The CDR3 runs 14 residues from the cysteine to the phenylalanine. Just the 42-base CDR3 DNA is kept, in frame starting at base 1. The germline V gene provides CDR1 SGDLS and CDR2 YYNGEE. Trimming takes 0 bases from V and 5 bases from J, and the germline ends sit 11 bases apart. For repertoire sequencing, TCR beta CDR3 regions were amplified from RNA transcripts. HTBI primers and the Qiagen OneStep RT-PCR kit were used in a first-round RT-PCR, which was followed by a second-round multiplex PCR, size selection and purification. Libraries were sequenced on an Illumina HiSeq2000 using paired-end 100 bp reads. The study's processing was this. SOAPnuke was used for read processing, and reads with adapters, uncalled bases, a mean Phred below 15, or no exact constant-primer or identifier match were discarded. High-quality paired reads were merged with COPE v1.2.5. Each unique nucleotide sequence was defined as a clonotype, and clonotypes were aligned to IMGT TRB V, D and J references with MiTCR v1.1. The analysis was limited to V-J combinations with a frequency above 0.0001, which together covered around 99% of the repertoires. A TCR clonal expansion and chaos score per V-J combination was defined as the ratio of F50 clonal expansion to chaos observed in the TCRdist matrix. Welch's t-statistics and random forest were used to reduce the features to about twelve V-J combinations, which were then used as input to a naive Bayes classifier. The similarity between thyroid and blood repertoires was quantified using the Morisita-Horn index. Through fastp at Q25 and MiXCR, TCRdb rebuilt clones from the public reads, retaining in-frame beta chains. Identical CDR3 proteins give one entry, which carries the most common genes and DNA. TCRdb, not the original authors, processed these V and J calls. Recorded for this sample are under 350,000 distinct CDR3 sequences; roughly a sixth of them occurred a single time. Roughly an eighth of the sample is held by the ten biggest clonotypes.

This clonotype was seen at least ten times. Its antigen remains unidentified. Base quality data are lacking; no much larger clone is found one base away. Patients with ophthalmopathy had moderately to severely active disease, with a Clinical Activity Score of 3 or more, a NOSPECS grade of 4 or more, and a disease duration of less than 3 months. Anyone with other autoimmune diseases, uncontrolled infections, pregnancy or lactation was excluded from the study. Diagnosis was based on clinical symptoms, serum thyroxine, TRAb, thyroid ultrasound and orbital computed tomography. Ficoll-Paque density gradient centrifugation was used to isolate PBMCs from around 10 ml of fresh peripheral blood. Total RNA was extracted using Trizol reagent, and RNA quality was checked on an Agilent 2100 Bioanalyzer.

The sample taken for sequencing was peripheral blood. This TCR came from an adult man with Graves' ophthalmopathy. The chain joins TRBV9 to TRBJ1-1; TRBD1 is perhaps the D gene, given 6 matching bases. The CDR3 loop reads CASSVGGGLTEAFF. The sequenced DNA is TGTGCCAGCAGCGTAGGAGGGGGTTTGACTGAAGCTTTCTTT. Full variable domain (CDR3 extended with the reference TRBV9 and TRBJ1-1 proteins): DSGVTQTPKHLITATGQRVTLRCSPRSGDLSVYWYQQSLDQGLQFLIQYYNGEERAKGNILERFSAQQFPDLHSELNLSSLELGDSALYFCASSVGGGLTEAFFGQGTRLTVV.